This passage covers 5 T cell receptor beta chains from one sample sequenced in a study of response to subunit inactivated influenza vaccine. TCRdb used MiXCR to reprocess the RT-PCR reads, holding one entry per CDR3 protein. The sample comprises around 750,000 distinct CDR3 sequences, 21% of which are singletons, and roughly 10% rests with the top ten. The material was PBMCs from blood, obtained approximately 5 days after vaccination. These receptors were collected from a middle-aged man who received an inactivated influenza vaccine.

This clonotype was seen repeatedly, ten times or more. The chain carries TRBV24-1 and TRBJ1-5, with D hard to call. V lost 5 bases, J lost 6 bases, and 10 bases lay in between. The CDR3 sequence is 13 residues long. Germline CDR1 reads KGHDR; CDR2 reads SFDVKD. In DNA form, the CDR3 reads TGTGCCACCAGTGGACCCGAGGGTCAGCCCCAGCATTTT. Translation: CATSGPEGQPQHF.

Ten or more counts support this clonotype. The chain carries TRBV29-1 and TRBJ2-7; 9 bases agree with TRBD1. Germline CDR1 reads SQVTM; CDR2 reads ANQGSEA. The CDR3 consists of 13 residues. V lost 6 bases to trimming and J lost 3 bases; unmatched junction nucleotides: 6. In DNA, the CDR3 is TGCAGCGTGACACAGGGGGCCGGCTACGAGCAGTACTTC. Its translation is CSVTQGAGYEQYF.

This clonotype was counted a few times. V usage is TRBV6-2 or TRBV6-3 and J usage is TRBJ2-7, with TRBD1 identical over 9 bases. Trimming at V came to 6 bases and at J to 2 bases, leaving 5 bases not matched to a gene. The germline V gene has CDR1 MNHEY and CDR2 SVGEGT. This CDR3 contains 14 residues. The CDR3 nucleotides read TGTGCCAGCAGGCTGACAGGGGGTCCCTACGAGCAGTACTTC. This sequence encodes CASRLTGGPYEQYF.

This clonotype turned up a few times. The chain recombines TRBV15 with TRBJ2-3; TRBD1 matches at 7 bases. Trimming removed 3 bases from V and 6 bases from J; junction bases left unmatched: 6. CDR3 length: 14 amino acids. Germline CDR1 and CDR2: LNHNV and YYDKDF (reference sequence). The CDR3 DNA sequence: TGTGCCACCAGCAGTGTTCAGGGGGTGGATACGCAGTATTTT. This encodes CATSSVQGVDTQYF.

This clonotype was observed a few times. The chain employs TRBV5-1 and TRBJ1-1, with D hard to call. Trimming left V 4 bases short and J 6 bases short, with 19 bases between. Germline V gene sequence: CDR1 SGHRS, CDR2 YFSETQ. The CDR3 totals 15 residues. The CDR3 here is CASSQGGQMSPEAFF. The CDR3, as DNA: TGCGCCAGCAGCCAAGGTGGTCAAATGAGTCCTGAAGCTTTCTTT.